These 22 T cell receptor beta chains were all obtained from the same sample, sequenced in a study of CD8+ T cells in alopecia areata. Treatment specified: oral pan-JAK inhibitor, 5-10 mg twice daily. Once RNA had been extracted, it was reverse transcribed into cDNA to act as the sequencing template. Here immunoSEQ multiplex PCR was the method, and the copy in TCRdb shows in-frame clones only, minus some. The data contain about 140,000 clones, approximately 80% of them singletons. The sequences come from CD8+ T cells sorted from blood, collected at week 4, from a patient treated with tofacitinib. The receptor set was obtained from a human donor with alopecia areata.

The chain uses TRBV15 and TRBJ2-3; D is uncertain. This CDR3 has 15 amino acids. Germline V gene sequence: CDR1 LNHNV, CDR2 YYDKDF (reference sequence). Between the trimmed V and J ends, which lost 1 base and 8 bases, there was a span of 16 bases. The CDR3 reads CATSRVRAELGTQYF. The CDR3 region has the DNA TGTGCCACCAGCAGAGTCCGTGCGGAACTGGGTACGCAGTATTTT.

The V and J genes are TRBV7-9 and TRBJ2-3; 9 bases fit TRBD1. From germline, CDR1 is SEHNR and CDR2 FQNEAQ (reference sequence). The CDR3 spans 15 residues. V gave up 5 bases and J gave up 2 bases; unmatched junction bases: 5. CDR3 loop: CASSRDRVITDTQYF. CDR3 DNA sequence: TGTGCCAGCAGCCGGGACAGGGTCATCACAGATACGCAGTATTTT. The complete variable domain, with remaining parts taken from reference TRBV7-9 and TRBJ2-3, reads DTGVSQNPRHKITKRGQNVTFRCDPISEHNRLYWYRQTLGQGPEFLTYFQNEAQLEKSRLLSDRFSAERPKGSFSTLEIQRTEQGDSAMYLCASSRDRVITDTQYFGPGTRLTVL.

The V and J genes are TRBV30 and TRBJ2-7; D might be TRBD1 (5 bases). V lost 2 bases, J lost 2 bases, and 16 bases lay in between. The germline V gene encodes CDR1 GTSNPN and CDR2 SVGIG (reference sequence). This CDR3 is 15 amino acids long. CDR3 bases: TGTGCCTGGAGTCTTCCCAGGGCAGGTACCTACGAGCAGTACTTC. It codes for CAWSLPRAGTYEQYF.

The rearrangement links TRBV4-3 to TRBJ2-7; 8 bases match TRBD1. The CDR3 is 15 residues long. V was pared by 1 base and J by 6 bases, with 8 bases of the junction left unmatched. Germline V gene data show CDR1 as LGHNA and CDR2 as YSLEER. The DNA of the CDR3 is TGCGCCAGCAGCCAAGGGGACAGGAGATCAGTCGAGCAGTACTTC. Translated: CASSQGDRRSVEQYF.

This chain joins TRBV7-2 and TRBJ2-3, with D unclear. Trimming shortened V by 3 bases and J by 0 bases, and 7 bases separated the two germline ends. CDR1 is SGHTA and CDR2 is FQGNSA in the germline V gene. The CDR3 extends over 14 amino acids. CDR3 loop: CASSFSWSTDTQYF. The CDR3 nucleotides are TGTGCCAGCAGCTTTTCGTGGAGCACAGATACGCAGTATTTT.

The chain recombines TRBV20-1 with TRBJ2-1; D remains unclear. Trimming pared 3 bases from V and 10 bases from J, leaving 10 bases between. The CDR3 has 11 residues. Germline values: CDR1 DFQATT, CDR2 SNEGSKA (reference sequence). DNA for the CDR3: TGCAGTGCTAGTCCGGAAGGGGAGCAGTTCTTC. It codes for CSASPEGEQFF.

This clone has just a few counts. This chain links TRBV27 with TRBJ2-7, with D uncertain. Trimming shortened V by 4 bases and J by 0 bases, and 10 bases separated the two germline ends. The CDR3 consists of 14 residues. Looked up from germline, CDR1 is MNHEY and CDR2 is SMNVEV (reference sequence). CDR3 DNA: TGTGCCAGCAGTTATCAGGTTTTCTCCTACGAGCAGTACTTC. Translating it yields CASSYQVFSYEQYF.

The chain is built from TRBV4-3 and TRBJ1-5; 9 nucleotides align to TRBD1. The CDR3 has 16 residues. V lost 0 bases, J lost 2 bases, and 2 bases stayed unmatched. The germline V gene has CDR1 LGHNA and CDR2 YSLEER. The CDR3 protein is CASSQDWDRGNQPQHF. DNA for the CDR3: TGCGCCAGCAGCCAAGACTGGGACAGGGGCAATCAGCCCCAGCATTTT.

This chain joins TRBV7-9 and TRBJ2-1; tentatively, D is TRBD1 (5 bases). Germline V gene sequence: CDR1 SEHNR, CDR2 FQNEAQ (reference sequence). Trimming took 2 bases from V and 2 from J, leaving 10 bases between them. CDR3 length: 15 amino acids. Written as DNA, the CDR3 is TGTGCCAGCAGCTTAAGTCAGGGTACCTACAATGAGCAGTTCTTC. Its protein is CASSLSQGTYNEQFF.

Comments on this clone: In the same sample, other DNA sequences code for this CDR3. The rearrangement joins TRBV4-1 to TRBJ2-5; D uncertain. Germline V gene lookup returns CDR1 MGHRA and CDR2 YSYEKL. Trimming removed 1 base from V and 5 bases from J, with 8 bases in between. This CDR3 is built from 13 residues. The CDR3 region has the DNA TGCGCCAGCAGCCAAGGCAACCTCGAGACCCAGTACTTC. The encoded protein is CASSQGNLETQYF.

V usage is TRBV7-2 and J usage is TRBJ2-3; 7 bases align to TRBD1. V shed 1 base and J 2 bases; nucleotides not matched to a gene: 0. The CDR3 is 14 amino acids. CDR1 and CDR2 (germline): SGHTA, FQGNSA. CDR3: CASSLEGATDTQYF. CDR3 nucleotide sequence: TGTGCCAGCAGCTTAGAGGGGGCCACAGATACGCAGTATTTT.

The chain has TRBV29-1 and TRBJ1-6, with D perhaps TRBD1 (5 bases). V lost 6 bases and J 8 bases, leaving 14 bases between the germline ends. The CDR3 has 13 residues. In germline, CDR1 is SQVTM, CDR2 ANQGSEA. The CDR3 DNA is TGCAGCGTCCAGACAGAGATGGATTCACCCCTCCACTTT. This codes for CSVQTEMDSPLHF.

The chain recombines TRBV7-9 with TRBJ2-2; D unclear. The CDR3 covers 16 residues. The V and J ends lost 2 bases and 7 bases respectively, with 17 bases between them. Germline CDR1 and CDR2: SEHNR and FQNEAQ (reference sequence). CDR3 sequence (DNA): TGTGCCAGCAGCTTATCCCCGTCCCCCCCGATCGGGGAGCTGTTTTTT. Translated: CASSLSPSPPIGELFF.

The genes are TRBV29-1 and TRBJ1-1; 9 positions match TRBD1. This CDR3 region has 13 residues. Germline V gene lookup returns CDR1 SQVTM and CDR2 ANQGSEA. Trimming cost V 7 bases and J 4 bases; bases outside gene matches: 7. CDR3 sequence (DNA): TGCAGCGCTGCGGGACAGGGACCCACTGAAGCTTTCTTT. Its protein is CSAAGQGPTEAFF.

The chain is built from TRBV29-1 and TRBJ2-7, with 8 bases that match TRBD1. Per germline, CDR1 SQVTM and CDR2 ANQGSEA. The CDR3 runs to 13 residues. The ends lost 7 bases at V and 4 bases at J; junction bases unmatched: 9. The CDR3 nucleotides read TGCAGCGCCCGGACAGGGCATGGATACGAGCAGTACTTC. It yields the protein CSARTGHGYEQYF.

This clone has just one count. This chain links TRBV7-9 with TRBJ2-1; D unresolved. The CDR3 spans 14 residues. Germline loops: CDR1 SEHNR, CDR2 FQNEAQ (reference sequence). V was cut by 5 bases and J by 6 bases, with 14 bases left in between. CDR3 in DNA: TGTGCCAGCAGCCTCGAGGCCCTTGGCAATGAGCAGTTCTTC. It encodes CASSLEALGNEQFF.

The J gene is TRBJ2-3, the V gene TRBV7-9; D unclear. CDR3 length: 14 amino acids. From germline, CDR1 is SEHNR and CDR2 FQNEAQ (reference sequence). Trimming cost V 0 bases and J 0 bases, with 4 bases left between them. Here the CDR3 DNA reads TGTGCCAGCAGCTTAGCGGCTAGCACAGATACGCAGTATTTT. Protein: CASSLAASTDTQYF.

A single count supports this clone. J is TRBJ2-3 and V is TRBV4-3; 10 nucleotides line up with TRBD2. Trimming removed 0 bases from V and 5 bases from J; junction bases left unmatched: 14. Per the germline V gene, CDR1 is LGHNA and CDR2 is YSLEER. The CDR3 is 19 residues long. The CDR3 region is CASSQERPSGGPFGDTQYF. DNA for the CDR3: TGCGCCAGCAGCCAAGAGCGGCCTAGCGGGGGACCTTTTGGAGATACGCAGTATTTT.

CDR3 amino acids: CASSLGATGDTGELFF. DNA of the CDR3: TGCGCCAGCAGCTTGGGGGCGACAGGGGACACCGGGGAGCTGTTTTTT. This chain connects TRBV5-1 to TRBJ2-2, with TRBD1 matching 8 bases. V lost 0 bases to trimming and J lost 3 bases; unmatched junction nucleotides: 4. The CDR3 extends over 16 amino acids. Looked up from germline, CDR1 is SGHRS and CDR2 is YFSETQ.

This sequence joins TRBV4-3 and TRBJ2-2; TRBD1 agrees at 11 bases. J lost 8 bases, V lost 6 bases, and 14 bases had no gene match. CDR3 length equals 17 residues. Germline V CDR1 and CDR2: LGHNA, YSLEER. CDR3 sequence reads: CASRFNGQGAGSGELFF. The CDR3 DNA sequence: TGCGCCAGCAGATTTAACGGACAGGGGGCGGGTTCGGGGGAGCTGTTTTTT.

The gene calls are TRBV10-3 and TRBJ1-1; 7 bases fit TRBD1. The germline V gene has CDR1 ENHRY and CDR2 SYGVKD. V was clipped by 6 bases and J by 0 bases; unmatched bases: 13. The CDR3 sequence is 17 residues long. CDR3 region: CAIRDPRDRVMNTEAFF. CDR3 bases: TGTGCCATCAGAGATCCCCGGGACAGAGTTATGAACACTGAAGCTTTCTTT.

In regard to this clone: The same CDR3 also results from other DNA sequences found in this sample. V usage is TRBV12-5 and J usage is TRBJ2-1; D call uncertain. Germline CDR1 and CDR2: LGHNT and FRNRAP. The CDR3 is 12 residues long. The V gene lost 3 bases and the J gene lost 4 bases, with 4 bases spanning the gap. The CDR3: CASGLGYNEQFF. CDR3 nucleotides: TGTGCTAGTGGTTTAGGGTACAATGAGCAGTTCTTC.